These 17 T cell receptor beta chains came from one sample sequenced in a study of human T cells and chemical hapten exposure. Sample time point: pre-sensitization, week 0. Treatment here: therapeutic diphenylcyclopropenone sensitization with weekly scalp DPC. From whole blood left unfractionated, total RNA was extracted. TCRdb processed the RACE reads anew with MiXCR; each CDR3 protein has one entry. The sample consists of some 49,000 distinct CDR3 sequences, approximately 9.6% of them appearing once. The sample was whole blood, taken in connection with sensitization to the hapten diphenylcyclopropenone (DPC). The receptors derive from a woman in her 30s with alopecia areata. Some clones in this sample may be carry-over from other donors' samples.

This clonotype was recorded many times. The chain joins TRBV7-8 to TRBJ1-4, with unresolved D. This CDR3 is 15 amino acids long. The ends were cut back, 4 bases at V and 5 bases at J, with 14 bases in the middle. Germline V gene lookup returns CDR1 SGHVS and CDR2 FQNEAQ. CDR3 in amino acids: CASSSRAQKNEKLFF. The CDR3 DNA sequence: TGTGCCAGCAGCTCAAGGGCCCAGAAGAATGAAAAACTGTTTTTT.

The chain recombines TRBV27 with TRBJ1-5; D possibly corresponds to TRBD1 (5 bases). The CDR3 length is 13 residues. Trimming removed 2 bases from V and 6 bases from J, with 8 bases in between. In germline, CDR1 is MNHEY, CDR2 SMNVEV (reference sequence). DNA for the CDR3: TGTGCCAGCAGTTTAGGGGGGGTTCAGCCCCAGCATTTT. The encoded protein is CASSLGGVQPQHF.

J is TRBJ1-5 and V is TRBV28; D gene unclear. The CDR3 has 15 residues. V shed 5 bases and J shed 1 base, with 12 bases lying between them. The germline CDR1 and CDR2 sequences are MDHEN and SYDVKM. DNA for the CDR3: TGTGCCAGCAGTCCCCGGACCGAAAGCAATCAGCCCCAGCATTTT. Residues: CASSPRTESNQPQHF. The entire variable domain, with the rest obtained from reference TRBV28 and TRBJ1-5, is as follows: DVKVTQSSRYLVKRTGEKVFLECVQDMDHENMFWYRQDPGLGLRLIYFSYDVKMKEKGDIPEGYSVSREKKERFSLILESASTNQTSMYLCASSPRTESNQPQHFGDGTRLSIL.

This clonotype has just a few counts. Here the CDR3 reads CASGDSPGQGKNSGANVLTF. The CDR3 bases are TGTGCCAGCGGCGACTCGCCGGGACAGGGGAAGAACTCAGGGGCCAACGTCCTGACTTTC. V usage is TRBV12-3 or TRBV12-4 and J usage is TRBJ2-6; the match to TRBD1 covers 10 bases. The CDR3 is 20 residues long. J was trimmed by 4 bases and V by 8 bases; bases with no gene match: 20.

Details on this clonotype: This may come from a read error, since a much larger clone is one base off. The chain uses TRBV28 and TRBJ1-4, with no clear D. This CDR3 is 14 amino acids long. Trimming cost V 6 bases and J 11 bases, with 19 bases left between them. The germline gives CDR1 MDHEN, CDR2 SYDVKM. The CDR3 spells CASSQGSRRWKLFF. The CDR3 region has the DNA TGTGCCAGCAGCCAAGGAAGTCGCCGATGGAAACTGTTTTTT.

J is TRBJ2-2 and V is TRBV2; a weak D match, TRBD2 (6 bases). The germline gives CDR1 SNHLY, CDR2 FYNNEI. V was pared by 5 bases and J by 0 bases, with 13 bases between. The CDR3 consists of 16 residues. The CDR3 DNA is TGTGCCAGCAGTCCACTTCTAGCGTCGAACACCGGGGAGCTGTTTTTT. This gives the protein CASSPLLASNTGELFF. Supplemented by reference TRBV2 and TRBJ2-2, the full variable domain reads EPEVTQTPSHQVTQMGQEVILRCVPISNHLYFYWYRQILGQKVEFLVSFYNNEISEKSEIFDDQFSVERPDGSNFTLKIRSTKLEDSAMYFCASSPLLASNTGELFFGEGSRLTVL.

This clonotype was seen more than once but under ten times. This chain connects TRBV6-5 to TRBJ2-7; 7 nucleotides align to TRBD1. The germline V gene has CDR1 MNHEY and CDR2 SVGAGI. This CDR3 is built from 15 residues. The junction had 10 bases not matched to a gene; V was cut back by 6 bases and J by 2 bases. The CDR3 region has the DNA TGTGCCAGCAGCGACGACAGGGTTTCCCCCTACGAGCAGTACTTC. This codes for CASSDDRVSPYEQYF.

This clonotype showed up just a few times. The V call is TRBV20-1, the J call TRBJ2-3; no clear D. With 8 bases removed from V and 5 bases from J, the gap between germline ends came to 17 bases. The CDR3 contains 13 residues. In germline, CDR1 is DFQATT, CDR2 SNEGSKA (reference sequence). This CDR3 reads CSPRKWLGDTQYF. Here the CDR3 DNA reads TGCAGTCCGAGGAAGTGGTTAGGAGATACGCAGTATTTT.

The CDR3 DNA reads as TGTGCCAGCAGCCTTGGACTAGCGGGGAGTTCAGATACGCAGTATTTT. Encoded protein: CASSLGLAGSSDTQYF. The V call is TRBV7-3, the J call TRBJ2-3, with 12 bases identical to TRBD2. The CDR3 is made up of 16 amino acids. Unmatched junction bases numbered 7, after V lost 5 bases and J lost 4 bases. Per germline, CDR1 SGHTA and CDR2 FQGTGA.

At least ten counts were recorded for this clonotype. The rearrangement links TRBV12-3 or TRBV12-4 to TRBJ1-5; D perhaps matches TRBD1 (5 bases). Trimming took off 4 bases at V and 2 bases at J, with 12 bases between the two ends. The CDR3 extends over 15 amino acids. This chain's CDR3 is CASSSQGGGNQPQHF. CDR3 DNA: TGTGCCAGCAGTTCGCAGGGAGGTGGCAATCAGCCCCAGCATTTT.

This rearrangement joins TRBV29-1 to TRBJ2-3; D may be TRBD1 (6 bases). The germline V and J ends were trimmed by 6 bases and 1 base, with 11 bases remaining between them. CDR3 length: 13 amino acids. Germline V gene lookup returns CDR1 SQVTM and CDR2 ANQGSEA. In DNA, the CDR3 is TGCAGCGTCTCCGGGACACGCACAGATACGCAGTATTTT. It encodes CSVSGTRTDTQYF.

The genes are TRBV5-1 and TRBJ2-1, with D unresolved. Trimming took off 4 bases at V and 4 bases at J, with 6 bases between the two ends. The CDR3 covers 12 residues. CDR1 is SGHRS and CDR2 is YFSETQ in the germline V gene. CDR3 bases: TGCGCCAGCAGCACTACATACAATGAGCAGTTCTTC. The encoded protein is CASSTTYNEQFF.

Only a few counts were recorded for this clonotype. This chain uses TRBV2 with TRBJ1-5; maybe TRBD1 (5 bases). The CDR3 contains 14 residues. The germline V gene has CDR1 SNHLY and CDR2 FYNNEI. The V gene lost 7 bases and the J gene lost 4 bases, with 14 bases spanning the gap. The CDR3 DNA is TGTGCCAGCATGCCGGGACTCCTAAATCAGCCCCAGCATTTT. Its translation: CASMPGLLNQPQHF. Together with reference TRBV2 and TRBJ1-5, the CDR3 gives the full variable domain: EPEVTQTPSHQVTQMGQEVILRCVPISNHLYFYWYRQILGQKVEFLVSFYNNEISEKSEIFDDQFSVERPDGSNFTLKIRSTKLEDSAMYFCASMPGLLNQPQHFGDGTRLSIL.

Only a few counts were recorded for this clonotype. The V call is TRBV5-6, the J call TRBJ2-1; D might be TRBD2 (5 bases). V was clipped by 4 bases and J by 4 bases, with 9 bases between them. Per germline, CDR1 SGHDT and CDR2 YYEEEE. The CDR3 has 13 amino acids. In DNA, the CDR3 is TGTGCCAGCAGCGAGGACTGTTACAATGAGCAGTTCTTC. Translated, it gives CASSEDCYNEQFF. Together with reference TRBV5-6 and TRBJ2-1, the CDR3 gives the full variable domain: DAGVTQSPTHLIKTRGQQVTLRCSPKSGHDTVSWYQQALGQGPQFIFQYYEEEERQRGNFPDRFSGHQFPNYSSELNVNALLLGDSALYLCASSEDCYNEQFFGPGTRLTVL.

This clonotype was seen at least ten times. The rearrangement joins TRBV28 to TRBJ2-3; D may correspond to TRBD1 or TRBD2 (5 bases each). The CDR3 consists of 17 residues. Trimming took 7 bases from V and 1 from J, leaving 21 bases between them. CDR1 is MDHEN, CDR2 SYDVKM, per germline. CDR3 sequence: CASTSPGGQGRTDTQYF. CDR3 nucleotide sequence: TGTGCCAGCACCTCCCCCGGCGGGCAGGGCCGCACAGATACGCAGTATTTT. The variable domain in full, with the rest retrieved from reference TRBV28 and TRBJ2-3, is DVKVTQSSRYLVKRTGEKVFLECVQDMDHENMFWYRQDPGLGLRLIYFSYDVKMKEKGDIPEGYSVSREKKERFSLILESASTNQTSMYLCASTSPGGQGRTDTQYFGPGTRLTVL.

Worth noting for this clonotype: The junction differs from germline at one of its ends, possibly a read error. The chain joins TRBV25-1 to TRBJ2-7; 12 bases are a match to TRBD2. The germline V gene has CDR1 MGHDK and CDR2 SYGVNS. This CDR3 is 15 amino acids long. CDR3 nucleotide sequence: TGTGCCAGCAGTCCTAGCGGGGGGGGAACCTACGAGCAGAACTTC. Amino acids: CASSPSGGGTYEQNF.

This sequence joins TRBV20-1 and TRBJ2-1; D possibly uses TRBD1 or TRBD2 (5 bases each). The V and J ends lost 2 bases and 6 bases respectively, with 17 bases between them. There are 15 residues in the CDR3. Germline lookup yields CDR1 DFQATT and CDR2 SNEGSKA (reference sequence). The DNA for the CDR3 is TGCAGTGCTAGAAACCCGGGACCCCCTGCCAATGAGCAGTTCTTC. Encoded protein: CSARNPGPPANEQFF.